This entry is about one TCR beta chain. The specificity of this receptor is unknown. Per-base qualities were not stored, and no clone one base away is much larger. The data stem from a study of control samples from healthy donors and cancer patients (dated by TCRdb to 2020 to 2022). The germline V gene provides CDR1 MNHNS and CDR2 SASEGT. Deletion took 4 bases off V and 2 bases off J, with a span of 15 bases between the germline ends. The CDR3 sequence holds 16 residues, the cysteine and phenylalanine included. Of all the DNA, just the CDR3 is kept, 48 bases in frame from base 1. Libraries were prepared through the immunoSEQ multiplex PCR assay. Entries here come from immuneACCESS through TCRdb and include only in-frame sequences with V and J called. Some clones fail to appear in such tables; in the studies checked, an unresolved V gene covers under half of the shortfall, and the cause of the remainder is unknown. The sample data list about 120,000 clones, and roughly 93% of these were observed just once. The ten largest clones add up to roughly 2.5% of the sample.

This receptor was obtained from a man in his thirties or forties in good health. The sequence is built from TRBV6-1 and TRBJ1-3; TRBD1 is a weak D gene call, 5 bases matching. Input material: blood. The DNA reads as follows: TGTGCCAGCAGTGTGGGGGAGGGGAACCCTGGAAACACCATATATTTT. Translation gives CASSVGEGNPGNTIYF.